Presented here are 13 T cell receptor beta chains from one specimen sequenced in a study of T-cell memory formation after mild COVID-19 (dated by TCRdb to about 2021). Library preparation employed 5' RACE. TCRdb lists the instrument as Illumina NovaSeq 6000. TCRdb cleaned the public reads at Q25 with fastp, built clones with MiXCR and kept in-frame beta chains. Rows matching on CDR3 protein sequence are summarized as one entry with the most common DNA and genes. In this sample the table shows about 390,000 distinct CDR3 sequences, 21% of which occur a single time. The ten most abundant clones make up 12% of the sample. The sequenced sample was PBMCs or a T cell subset sorted from them (not recorded which). These receptors were obtained from an adult woman who had mild COVID-19 (a few samples of this study predate the infection). The sample titles of this study are shuffled in the database, so cell type and time point are left out; the donor was told from shared clones.

This chain links TRBV29-1 with TRBJ2-3; D assignment may be TRBD1 or TRBD2 (5 bases each). The CDR3 covers 13 residues. Trimming removed 4 bases at V and 2 bases at J, with 10 bases between. From germline, CDR1 is SQVTM and CDR2 ANQGSEA. The CDR3 DNA reads as TGCAGCGTTGTGGGACGAAACACAGATACGCAGTATTTT. It yields the protein CSVVGRNTDTQYF.

This clonotype appeared a few times. The gene calls are TRBV5-1 and TRBJ2-4; the D gene is possibly TRBD2 (6 bases). The CDR3 runs to 17 residues. Germline assignment: CDR1 SGHRS and CDR2 YFSETQ. The V end was cut by 4 bases, the J end by 0 bases, with 17 bases between. The CDR3 nucleotides are TGCGCCAGCAGCCTCCCCGCATCGGGGGTAGCCAAAAACATTCAGTACTTC. Amino acids: CASSLPASGVAKNIQYF.

This clonotype was seen more than once but under ten times. The J gene is TRBJ2-5, the V gene TRBV12-3 or TRBV12-4; 8 positions match TRBD2. After removal of 8 bases from V and 5 bases from J, the junction contained 7 bases not matched to a gene. This CDR3 region has 13 residues. This chain's CDR3 is CASLSGIKETQYF. As DNA, the CDR3 is TGTGCCAGCCTTAGCGGGATCAAGGAGACCCAGTACTTC.

J is TRBJ1-2 and V is TRBV7-9; possibly TRBD1 for D (6 bases). This CDR3 spans 15 amino acids. Germline loops: CDR1 SEHNR, CDR2 FQNEAQ (reference sequence). Trimming took 3 bases from V and 0 from J, leaving 11 bases between them. CDR3 bases: TGTGCCAGCAGCTTGACAGGAAGAGCTAACTATGGCTACACCTTC. Translating it yields CASSLTGRANYGYTF.

This clonotype was detected only a few times. The genes are TRBV12-3 or TRBV12-4 and TRBJ1-1; D is ambiguous. Trimming left V 7 bases short and J 0 bases short, with 9 bases between. The length of the CDR3 is 13 residues. CDR3 protein: CASIVSLNTEAFF. As DNA, the CDR3 is TGTGCCAGCATAGTCTCGCTGAACACTGAAGCTTTCTTT.

V is TRBV19 and J is TRBJ1-1; maybe TRBD1 (6 bases). The germline gives CDR1 LNHDA, CDR2 SQIVND (reference sequence). V was cut by 1 base and J by 5 bases, with 11 bases left in between. CDR3 length: 14 residues. CDR3 nucleotide sequence: TGTGCCAGTAGTATAGGGGGCCAGGGGACTGAAGCTTTCTTT. Protein sequence: CASSIGGQGTEAFF.

This clonotype was recorded at least ten times. J is TRBJ1-1 and V is TRBV12-3 or TRBV12-4, with TRBD1 as a possible D gene (6 bases). The CDR3 sequence is 18 residues long. Deletions cut 6 bases from V and 3 bases from J, with 26 bases between. The CDR3 DNA sequence: TGTGCCAGCAGATCGTATAGGTTGGGACACCGGGAAGACACTGAAGCTTTCTTT. This codes for CASRSYRLGHREDTEAFF.

This clonotype was counted a few times. CDR3 residues: CSARVLHSDNEQFF. DNA for the CDR3: TGCAGTGCTAGGGTACTCCATTCCGACAATGAGCAGTTCTTC. The V gene is TRBV20-1, the J gene TRBJ2-1, with unresolved D. The CDR3 sequence is 14 residues long. Trimming stripped 3 bases from V and 5 bases from J, with 14 bases between. Germline V CDR1 and CDR2: DFQATT, SNEGSKA (reference sequence).

This chain uses TRBV29-1 with TRBJ2-3; 7 bases agree with TRBD2. Trimming at V came to 4 bases and at J to 1 base, leaving 5 bases not matched to a gene. The CDR3 spans 14 residues. Germline assignment: CDR1 SQVTM and CDR2 ANQGSEA. The CDR3: CSVVGGGGTDTQYF. The CDR3 nucleotides are TGCAGCGTTGTAGGCGGGGGTGGCACAGATACGCAGTATTTT.

The rearrangement links TRBV7-6 to TRBJ2-4; 10 bases are a match to TRBD1. Losses at the gene ends were 5 bases for V and 8 bases for J; bases not matched to a gene: 12. This CDR3 has 16 residues. Germline loops: CDR1 SGHVS, CDR2 FNYEAQ. The DNA for the CDR3 is TGTGCCAGCAGCCTCGGACAGGGGGGAGGTTTAGACATTCAGTACTTC. Its protein is CASSLGQGGGLDIQYF.

The V and J genes are TRBV5-5 and TRBJ2-3; D ambiguous. Germline V gives CDR1 SGHKS, CDR2 YYEKEE (reference sequence). The CDR3 runs to 14 residues. Trimming cost V 4 bases and J 2 bases, with 11 bases left between them. The DNA of the CDR3 is TGTGCCAGCAGCCCACGGCACTCCACAGATACGCAGTATTTT. It is translated as CASSPRHSTDTQYF.

This clonotype was seen a handful of times. The V gene is TRBV13, the J gene TRBJ2-5, with D unclear. Germline V lookup: CDR1 PRHDT, CDR2 FYEKMQ (reference sequence). The CDR3 has 13 amino acids. Trimming took 4 bases from V and 4 from J, leaving 10 bases between them. CDR3 residues: CASSYDTRETQYF. The CDR3, as DNA: TGTGCCAGCAGCTATGACACGAGAGAGACCCAGTACTTC.

Only a few counts were recorded for this clonotype. The V call is TRBV5-5, the J call TRBJ2-5; 7 nucleotides line up with TRBD2. Germline values: CDR1 SGHKS, CDR2 YYEKEE (reference sequence). The ends lost 3 bases at V and 0 bases at J; junction bases unmatched: 11. This CDR3 comprises 17 residues. The CDR3 DNA sequence: TGTGCCAGCAGCTCTCTCGGGGTAGCGGGTTACCAAGAGACCCAGTACTTC. The encoded protein is CASSSLGVAGYQETQYF.